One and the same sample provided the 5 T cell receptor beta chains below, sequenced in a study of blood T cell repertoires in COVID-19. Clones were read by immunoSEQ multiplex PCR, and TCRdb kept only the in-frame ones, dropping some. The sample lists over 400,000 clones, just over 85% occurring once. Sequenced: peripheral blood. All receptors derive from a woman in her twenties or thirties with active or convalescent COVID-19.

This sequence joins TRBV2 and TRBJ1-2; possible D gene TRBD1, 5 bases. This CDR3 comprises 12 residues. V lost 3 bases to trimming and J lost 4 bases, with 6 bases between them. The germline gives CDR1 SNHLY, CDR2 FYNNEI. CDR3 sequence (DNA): TGTGCCAGCAGTGACAGGGCCTATGGCTACACCTTC. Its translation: CASSDRAYGYTF.

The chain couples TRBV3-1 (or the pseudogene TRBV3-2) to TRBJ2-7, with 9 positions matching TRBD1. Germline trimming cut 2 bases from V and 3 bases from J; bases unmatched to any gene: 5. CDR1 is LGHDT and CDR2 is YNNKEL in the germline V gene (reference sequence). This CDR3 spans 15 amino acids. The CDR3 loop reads CASSQWGQGSYEQYF. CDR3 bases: TGTGCCAGCAGCCAATGGGGACAGGGAAGCTACGAGCAGTACTTC.

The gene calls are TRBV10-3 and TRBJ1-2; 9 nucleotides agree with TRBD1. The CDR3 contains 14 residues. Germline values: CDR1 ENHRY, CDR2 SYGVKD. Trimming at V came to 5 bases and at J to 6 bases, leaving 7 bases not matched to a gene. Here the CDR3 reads CAISYTGTGNGYTF. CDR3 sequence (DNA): TGTGCCATCAGTTATACCGGGACAGGGAATGGCTACACCTTC.

The CDR3 sequence is CASSYPRDSYEQYF. The CDR3 coding sequence is TGTGCCAGCAGTTACCCCCGGGACAGCTACGAGCAGTACTTC. V gene TRBV6-2 or TRBV6-3 combines with J gene TRBJ2-7; 7 nucleotides line up with TRBD1. J was trimmed by 3 bases and V by 2 bases; bases with no gene match: 4. Germline V lookup: CDR1 MNHEY, CDR2 SVGEGT. The CDR3 is 14 residues long.

CDR3 residues: CATTGQGSYEQYF. CDR3 sequence (DNA): TGTGCCACCACCGGACAGGGGAGTTACGAGCAGTACTTC. The chain joins TRBV6-5 to TRBJ2-7; TRBD1 agrees at 9 bases. The CDR3 has 13 amino acids. Trimming took 10 bases from V and 4 from J; bases not matched to a gene: 8. Germline values: CDR1 MNHEY, CDR2 SVGAGI.